The TCR beta chain described here comes from a study of blood T cell repertoires in COVID-19. Some clones are missing from TCRdb's copy, which holds only in-frame ones; the method was immunoSEQ multiplex PCR. The sample includes about 150,000 clones, 81% seen only once; the top ten take roughly 8.1%. This clone was found many times. Trimming cost V 5 bases and J 4 bases; bases outside gene matches: 3. From germline, CDR1 is SQVTM and CDR2 ANQGSEA. The CDR3 covers 12 residues. The sequence was obtained from a woman aged 55-69 years with active or convalescent COVID-19. This chain connects TRBV29-1 to TRBJ1-1; 8 bases agree with TRBD1. The sequencing input was peripheral blood. The CDR3 protein is CSVRQGTTEAFF. The CDR3 DNA reads as TGCAGCGTTCGACAGGGGACCACTGAAGCTTTCTTT. Supplemented by reference TRBV29-1 and TRBJ1-1, the full variable domain reads SAVISQKPSRDICQRGTSLTIQCQVDSQVTMMFWYRQQPGQSLTLIATANQGSEATYESGFVIDKFPISRPNLTFSTLTVSNMSPEDSSIYLCSVRQGTTEAFFGQGTRLTVV.